This passage covers 7 T cell receptor beta chains from one sample sequenced in a study of graft-versus-host responses after intestinal transplantation. This table comes from immunoSEQ multiplex PCR, and its TCRdb copy is limited to in-frame clones, with some not included. There are 90,000 to 150,000 clones in the sample; approximately 92% occur only once, and about 0.11% lies in the top ten. These TCRs' antigens remain unknown. This material consisted of unstimulated CD4+ T cells sorted from spleen or lymph node cells, taken before intestinal transplant. These receptors originate from a human donor who received an intestinal transplant.

The chain is built from TRBV9 and TRBJ2-7; 12 nucleotides agree with TRBD2. The germline CDR1 and CDR2 sequences are SGDLS and YYNGEE. Unmatched junction bases numbered 8, after V lost 0 bases and J lost 7 bases. The CDR3 has 16 amino acids. CDR3 sequence: CASSVGLAGVVGEQYF. The CDR3 DNA reads TGTGCCAGCAGCGTAGGACTAGCGGGAGTAGTGGGGGAGCAGTACTTC. Based on the CDR3 plus reference TRBV9 and TRBJ2-7, the full variable domain is DSGVTQTPKHLITATGQRVTLRCSPRSGDLSVYWYQQSLDQGLQFLIQYYNGEERAKGNILERFSAQQFPDLHSELNLSSLELGDSALYFCASSVGLAGVVGEQYFGPGTRLTVT.

V gene TRBV6-1 combines with J gene TRBJ2-3; D is possibly TRBD2 (6 bases). Germline CDR1 is MNHNS and CDR2 is SASEGT. The CDR3 contains 13 residues. Trimming shortened V by 6 bases and J by 10 bases, and 17 bases separated the two germline ends. CDR3 in DNA: TGTGCCAGCAGCGAACCGGGACTGCCCTCGCAGTATTTT. This sequence encodes CASSEPGLPSQYF.

The chain links TRBV19 to TRBJ1-1; a possible D gene is TRBD1 (6 bases). The CDR3 loop spans 15 amino acids. Germline V CDR1 and CDR2: LNHDA, SQIVND (reference sequence). Trimming took off 7 bases at V and 2 bases at J, with 17 bases between the two ends. CDR3 nucleotide sequence: TGTGCCAGTAATCCCGGGGGCAGAAGAAACACTGAAGCTTTCTTT. This encodes CASNPGGRRNTEAFF.

The chain uses TRBV18 and TRBJ1-2; 7 positions agree with TRBD1. Germline V gives CDR1 KGHSH, CDR2 LQKENI. The V and J ends lost 1 base and 6 bases, in that order; junction bases with no gene match: 8. The CDR3 is made up of 15 amino acids. For the CDR3, the DNA is TGTGCCAGCTCACCACGGGAAAGACAGGGCCATGGCTACACCTTC. Its protein product is CASSPRERQGHGYTF.

The chain is built from TRBV29-1 and TRBJ1-1, with TRBD1 as a possible D gene (5 bases). From germline, CDR1 is SQVTM and CDR2 ANQGSEA. Trimming cost V 7 bases and J 5 bases, with 14 bases left between them. This CDR3 has 12 amino acids. As DNA, the CDR3 is TGCAGCGGCACACCAGGGTTAACTGAAGCTTTCTTT. As protein: CSGTPGLTEAFF. Full variable domain (outside the CDR3, taken from reference TRBV29-1 and TRBJ1-1): SAVISQKPSRDICQRGTSLTIQCQVDSQVTMMFWYRQQPGQSLTLIATANQGSEATYESGFVIDKFPISRPNLTFSTLTVSNMSPEDSSIYLCSGTPGLTEAFFGQGTRLTVV.

This sequence joins TRBV5-6 and TRBJ1-2; D remains unclear. This CDR3 contains 13 residues. V lost 7 bases, J lost 5 bases, and 15 bases lay in between. Germline-derived CDR1 and CDR2 are SGHDT and YYEEEE. CDR3 sequence (DNA): TGTGCCAGCTCCTATTACCCGTCTTATGGCTACACCTTC. Protein: CASSYYPSYGYTF.

The chain links TRBV4-1 to TRBJ2-1; 8 nucleotides align to TRBD2. From germline, CDR1 is MGHRA and CDR2 YSYEKL. J gave up 3 bases and V 1 base, and 8 bases lay outside the gene matches. The CDR3 length is 17 residues. CDR3 protein: CASSQGILAGRYNEQFF. In DNA, the CDR3 is TGCGCCAGCAGCCAAGGAATTCTAGCGGGCCGCTACAATGAGCAGTTCTTC.